This record concerns one T cell receptor beta chain sequence. Its antigen is undetermined. The record originates from a study of T cells expressing NK-cell markers. Looking at the study overall: HCMV seropositivity characterized seven of the eight sequenced donors, and seronegativity one. Study-level findings and limits: No clear determination of HCMV specificity was made for expanded NKG2C+ T cell clones. About 1.0-8% of CD8+ T cells in about six donors belonged to dominant NKG2C+ clonotypes.

Reprocessing the 5' RACE reads, TCRdb reports a single entry for every CDR3 protein and omits DNA. The sample has under 600,000 distinct CDR3 sequences. The CDR3 consists of 12 residues. Per germline, CDR1 SGHTS and CDR2 YDEGEE. The chain is built from TRBV5-8 and TRBJ2-7; without DNA, the TCRdb call of TRBD1 cannot be checked. The receptor was derived from a woman in her fifties or sixties in good health. Material: blood T cells: a sorted CD56 or NKG2C T cell subset, CD4+ or CD8+ T cells, or bulk PBMC T cells (not recorded which). The CDR3 is CASRGAAYEQYF.